The T cell receptor (beta chain) under discussion was sequenced for a study of shared clonotypes between healthy human individuals (dated by TCRdb to about 2020). Regarding the research as a whole: The cohort comprised two women and a few men aged 18 to 49 years. For each donor, three plates each were used for CD4 naive and CD4 memory, two plates were used for CD8 naive, and one plate was used for CD8 memory. To estimate repertoire size and how much clonotypes are shared between individuals, the study performed deep sequencing of blood TCR repertoires from 4 to 6 healthy adults. Libraries were prepared and TCR repertoires were sequenced by different laboratories using diverse techniques, in order to increase sequencing depth and limit assay-specific biases. Each donor's leukapheresis produced roughly between roughly 0.94 and 9.5 billion PBMCs. Results the study describes overall, beyond this receptor: Pairwise subsampling led to the expectation that sequencing depth would affect the degree of clonotype sharing among donors. Sampling was limited to blood, and TCR repertoires in tissue likely differ from TCR repertoires in blood. Even with the large sequencing depth, rarefaction of the sorted-subset datasets indicated that sequencing was incomplete. Roughly 5% of naive CD4, approximately 3.7% of naive CD8, approximately 2% of memory CD4, and around 0.42% of memory CD8 clonotypes were shared across several donors. Compared with non-shared clonotypes, the clonotypes found in all four sorted-subset donors had higher generation probabilities. Because the study included a small number of donors, the genetic and exposure-history diversity represented was limited. Naive subsets generally had larger estimated clonotype richness than memory subsets did.

Comments on this clone: It lacks a known antigen. No base quality information exists; no much larger clone differs at one position.

From the germline V gene, CDR1 is SQVTM and CDR2 is ANQGSEA. The CDR3, from cysteine to phenylalanine, totals 14 residues. Only the CDR3 DNA stays, 42 bases, in frame from base 1. Germline trimming amounts to 7 bases on V and 7 bases on J, with 12 as the count of junction bases outside the gene matches. Using the deep immunoSEQ assay, TCR CDR3 regions were amplified from genomic DNA by multiplex PCR. For each cell subset, the extracted genomic DNA was distributed evenly across all wells of several immunoSEQ 96-well plates, and each plate served as one replicate. For sorted subsets, roughly 0.2 ug genomic DNA, equal to some 28,000 T cell genomes, was loaded into each replicate PCR. Purified libraries were quantified with a Qubit 3.0 fluorometer, sized on a Bioanalyzer 2100, and re-quantified with the KAPA Library Quantification kit. Every immunoSEQ 96-well plate was sequenced on a separate single-read 150-cycle Illumina NextSeq 550 flow cell. For the original study's pipeline: The immunoSEQ output contained only junctional sequences without quality scores, so filtering could not match that applied to full-length reads. To assign V/J genes and CDR3, sequences were annotated using PyIR, a Python wrapper for IgBLAST v1.9, with IMGT germline references. Any read was removed if the V/J assignment was weak (E-value above 1e-6), the CDR3 was missing, or the read contained stop codons, out-of-frame junctions, or ambiguous translated residues. V3J clonotypes were defined as sequences sharing the same inferred V gene, J gene, and CDR3 amino acid sequence. The percentage overlap between two repertoires was calculated by dividing the number of shared unique clonotypes by the size of the smaller repertoire. Three approaches were used to assess repertoire richness: RTK rarefaction, the Chao1 estimator, and Recon v2.1 estimates of unobserved clonotypes. Generation probabilities were computed with OLGA for all TCRbeta clonotypes obtained by the gDNA method from several donors. The source is immuneACCESS, and TCRdb retained only in-frame sequences with V and J called. Part of the clones is not carried over; for the studies checked, unresolved V genes explain less than half of this, and the remainder is unexplained. V and J calls and clone size are copied from that table; D and trimming were computed from the DNA. The sample yields about 1 million clones; 60% to 80% were counted once. The ten largest clones capture about 1.5% of the sample.

Healthy HIV-negative adults with no recently reported acute infections or vaccinations were included as donors. Every donor was a Caucasian adult living in Nashville, Tennessee, USA. CD4+ T cells were enriched through magnetic negative selection, after which naive cells were positively selected on CD45RA and the remaining negative fraction served as the memory subset. Blood was obtained by leukapheresis, after which PBMCs were separated by Ficoll-Histopaque density gradient centrifugation and cryopreserved in liquid nitrogen vapor phase. Analytical flow cytometry was used to check the purity and quantity of every magnetically sorted T cell population. Each sorted fraction had its genomic DNA isolated and then quantified by UV absorbance on a Nanodrop 2000c.

This clonotype was obtained from a man younger than 30 in good health. The chain was built from TRBV29-1 and TRBJ2-1, with TRBD1 matching 8 junction bases. What was sequenced was memory CD4+ T cells sorted from blood. The cell subset or site label for this specimen denotes: CD45RA-negative fraction. The sequence in DNA is TGCAGCGCTGCAACCGGGACAGGTGGGAATGAGCAGTTCTTC. This is translated as CSAATGTGGNEQFF.